This TCR beta chain was captured in a study of blood T cell repertoires in COVID-19. On the study more broadly: Acute and convalescent COVID-19 specimens originated in the United States, Italy and Spain.

V lost 3 bases, J lost 5 bases, and 0 bases stayed unmatched. Germline lookup yields CDR1 GTSNPN and CDR2 SVGIG (reference sequence). The length of the CDR3 is 12 residues. This table comes from immunoSEQ multiplex PCR, and its TCRdb copy is limited to in-frame clones, with some not included. Seen here are fewer than 200,000 clones, around 74% observed once, and the top ten hold around 3%. The chain combines TRBV30 with TRBJ2-5; TRBD1 matches 10 bases. The TCR sequence derives from a woman over 75 with acute or convalescent COVID-19. The sequencing input was peripheral blood. The CDR3 sequence: CAWRTGGETQYF. In DNA form, the CDR3 reads TGTGCCTGGAGGACAGGGGGCGAGACCCAGTACTTC.